Shown below are 11 T cell receptor beta chains from a single sample sequenced in a study of T cells in Graves' hyperthyroidism and ophthalmopathy. RNA transcripts gave rise to amplified TCR beta CDR3 regions. The HTBI set primed first-round TCR CDR3 RT-PCR. Each CDR3 protein gets one entry after TCRdb re-called the multiplex PCR reads with MiXCR. This table holds hundreds of thousands of distinct CDR3 sequences, 38% found once. The sequenced material came from blood. These receptors came from a man aged 18 to 29 with Graves' hyperthyroidism.

The chain couples TRBV7-9 to TRBJ2-2, with D maybe TRBD2 (5 bases). The CDR3 sequence is 14 residues long. V lost 2 bases to trimming and J lost 4 bases, with 8 bases between them. CDR1 and CDR2 from the germline V gene are SEHNR and FQNEAQ (reference sequence). The CDR3 nucleotides are TGTGCCAGCAGCTTAAGGGAGATCACCGGGGAGCTGTTTTTT. As protein: CASSLREITGELFF.

V and J are TRBV29-1 and TRBJ2-2, with D unresolved. V was trimmed by 7 bases and J by 8 bases, leaving 8 bases between them. The CDR3 has 10 residues. Germline CDR1 reads SQVTM; CDR2 reads ANQGSEA. CDR3 DNA sequence: TGCAGCGGCTTAGGGGGGGAGCTGTTTTTT. It encodes CSGLGGELFF.

The chain employs TRBV20-1 and TRBJ2-2, with TRBD2 matching over 11 bases. Trimming removed 5 bases from V and 4 bases from J; junction bases left unmatched: 3. CDR3 length equals 14 residues. The germline V gene has CDR1 DFQATT and CDR2 SNEGSKA (reference sequence). CDR3: CSAWTSGRTGELFF. In nucleotides, the CDR3 is TGCAGTGCTTGGACTAGCGGGCGCACCGGGGAGCTGTTTTTT.

This rearrangement joins TRBV10-3 to TRBJ1-6; the match to TRBD1 covers 8 bases. From germline, CDR1 is ENHRY and CDR2 SYGVKD. J lost 8 bases, V lost 10 bases, and 10 bases had no gene match. This CDR3 is 14 amino acids long. Written as DNA, the CDR3 is TGTGCCAGCGACCGGACAGGGCCGGATTCACCCCTCCACTTT. Translating gives CASDRTGPDSPLHF.

This clonotype has just a few counts. The chain combines TRBV29-1 with TRBJ2-2; TRBD1 or TRBD2 may be the D gene (5 bases each). In germline, CDR1 is SQVTM, CDR2 ANQGSEA. The CDR3 has 15 residues. V gave up 6 bases and J gave up 4 bases, with 18 bases separating them. The CDR3 reads CSVGVGRTGTGELFF. DNA of the CDR3: TGCAGCGTGGGAGTGGGGCGGACGGGCACCGGGGAGCTGTTTTTT.

This clonotype was seen a handful of times. The chain couples TRBV29-1 to TRBJ1-2; weak D call: TRBD1 (5 bases). The CDR3 runs 11 residues. Per germline, CDR1 SQVTM and CDR2 ANQGSEA. With 8 bases removed from V and 3 bases from J, the gap between germline ends came to 10 bases. CDR3 loop: CSFGGDYGYTF. DNA for the CDR3: TGCAGCTTTGGAGGGGACTATGGCTACACCTTC.

This clonotype appeared many times. The chain carries TRBV29-1 and TRBJ2-5; no definite D call. Germline V gene sequence: CDR1 SQVTM, CDR2 ANQGSEA. The CDR3 loop spans 12 amino acids. Trimming took 7 bases from V and 2 from J, leaving 11 bases between them. The CDR3: CSGEELQETQYF. In DNA, the CDR3 is TGCAGCGGTGAGGAGTTACAAGAGACCCAGTACTTC.

The V call is TRBV6-1, the J call TRBJ2-7; possible D gene TRBD1, 6 bases. Germline CDR1 reads MNHNS; CDR2 reads SASEGT. The CDR3 contains 16 residues. Trimming took off 6 bases at V and 2 bases at J, with 20 bases between the two ends. The DNA of the CDR3 is TGTGCCAGCAGCCCGGGACCGGGACAAAGACCCTACGAGCAGTACTTC. As protein: CASSPGPGQRPYEQYF.

The J gene is TRBJ2-5, the V gene TRBV29-1; TRBD2 matches at 8 bases. This CDR3 comprises 16 residues. Germline assignment: CDR1 SQVTM and CDR2 ANQGSEA. The ends lost 1 base at V and 5 bases at J; junction bases unmatched: 12. CDR3 sequence (DNA): TGCAGCGTTGAAGGGCAGCGGGGGCAGGAGTTGGAGACCCAGTACTTC. Its translation: CSVEGQRGQELETQYF.

Points on this clonotype: This may stem from a read error, because a much larger clone lies one nucleotide away. This chain joins TRBV20-1 and TRBJ1-5, with 7 bases identical to TRBD1. The CDR3 loop spans 15 amino acids. Germline V CDR1 and CDR2: DFQATT, SNEGSKA (reference sequence). In DNA form, the CDR3 reads TGCAGTACTAGAAGGGGGCAACAGGGGAATCAGCCCCAGCATTTT. This codes for CSTRRGQQGNQPQHF.

The chain carries TRBV7-2 and TRBJ1-5; 9 bases are shared with TRBD1. CDR1 is SGHTA and CDR2 is FQGNSA in the germline V gene. This CDR3 contains 15 residues. Germline trimming cut 4 bases from V and 2 bases from J; bases unmatched to any gene: 3. The chain's CDR3 is CASSYWTGGNQPQHF. In DNA form, the CDR3 reads TGTGCCAGCAGCTATTGGACAGGGGGCAATCAGCCCCAGCATTTT.